This T cell receptor beta chain was recorded in a study of shared clonotypes between healthy human individuals. For the study at large: Used for every donor were three CD4 naive, three CD4 memory, two CD8 naive and one CD8 memory plate. Study-wide results and limits: Even with large depth, rarefaction showed that sorted-subset sequencing was incomplete.

This clone was seen only once. Antigen unknown. Donors comprised healthy HIV-negative adults lacking recent acute infections or vaccinations. CD4+ cells underwent separation, giving CD45RA+ naive and CD45RA-negative memory subsets. Sequenced by immunoSEQ multiplex PCR; TCRdb stores in-frame clones only, minus some. The sample carries about 1.4 million clones, around 97% recorded once. CDR1 and CDR2 from the germline V gene are SGDLS and YYNGEE. J was trimmed by 2 bases and V by 0 bases; bases with no gene match: 4. The CDR3 sequence is 15 residues long. The receptor was derived from a young man in good health. The V and J genes are TRBV9 and TRBJ2-5; 7 bases line up with TRBD2. The sample consisted of naive CD4+ T cells sorted from blood. The subset was: CD45RA+ positively selected. The CDR3 here is CASSVEGLFQETQYF. CDR3 in DNA: TGTGCCAGCAGCGTAGAGGGACTATTTCAAGAGACCCAGTACTTC.